This TCR beta chain was obtained from a study of blood T cell repertoires in COVID-19. Study-wide context: Spain, Italy and the United States supplied samples that represented acute and convalescent COVID-19. The analysed material was cDNA or gDNA that came from T cells, B-cell-depleted T cells, or PBMCs.

Produced via immunoSEQ multiplex PCR; TCRdb's table is partial and in-frame only. The repertoire includes 300,000 or so clones, around 83% of them detected once, and approximately 1.3% sits in the top ten. The V end lost 4 bases, the J end lost 3 bases, and 12 bases lay between the germline ends. The V gene's germline CDR1 is MGHDK and CDR2 SYGVNS. The CDR3 totals 15 residues. The V gene is TRBV25-1, the J gene TRBJ2-2; tentative D call: TRBD1 (6 bases). Sequenced: peripheral blood. This sequence originates from a woman in her forties or fifties with acute or convalescent COVID-19. CDR3 sequence: CASSAAGTHTGELFF. As DNA, the CDR3 is TGTGCCAGCAGTGCGGCCGGGACACACACCGGGGAGCTGTTTTTT.